The next 27 T cell receptor beta chains were all read from a single sample in a study of blood T cell repertoires in COVID-19. Assay: immunoSEQ multiplex PCR; the TCRdb copy retains only in-frame clones and omits some. The sample carries 150,000 or so clones, 88% recorded once. Sequencing was performed on peripheral blood. The origin of the receptors is a man between 60 and 75 years old with acute or convalescent COVID-19.

The J gene is TRBJ2-7, the V gene TRBV27; 12 bases are a match to TRBD2. The V gene's germline CDR1 is MNHEY and CDR2 SMNVEV (reference sequence). The CDR3 runs to 15 residues. After removal of 4 bases from V and 5 bases from J, the junction contained 6 bases not matched to a gene. In DNA, the CDR3 is TGTGCCAGCAGTTCCCGACTAGCGGGAGTTGACGAGCAGTACTTC. Translation: CASSSRLAGVDEQYF.

V usage is TRBV2 and J usage is TRBJ2-7; possible D gene TRBD2, 6 bases. V gave up 7 bases and J gave up 7 bases, with 14 bases separating them. The CDR3 is made up of 12 amino acids. Germline-derived CDR1 and CDR2 are SNHLY and FYNNEI. The CDR3 coding sequence is TGTGCCAGCAATCCGACGGCGGGAGAGCAGTACGTC. Translating it yields CASNPTAGEQYV.

The gene calls are TRBV4-2 and TRBJ1-4; 11 bases are a match to TRBD1. The CDR3 is 16 residues long. The ends lost 1 base at V and 6 bases at J; junction bases unmatched: 4. CDR1 is LGHNA, CDR2 YNFKEQ, per germline. The CDR3: CASSQGGQGEYEKLFF. CDR3 sequence (DNA): TGTGCCAGCAGCCAAGGGGGACAGGGGGAATATGAAAAACTGTTTTTT.

This chain links TRBV6-1 with TRBJ2-5; 15 bases map to TRBD2. J gave up 5 bases and V 4 bases, and 14 bases lay outside the gene matches. Germline assignment: CDR1 MNHNS and CDR2 SASEGT. This CDR3 has 19 residues. For the CDR3, the DNA is TGTGCCAGCAGTGCCCCCCCAAGGACTAGCGGGGGGGTTTTGGAGACCCAGTACTTC. Translation: CASSAPPRTSGGVLETQYF.

This sequence joins TRBV27 and TRBJ1-5; D is unresolved. This CDR3 has 13 residues. Between the trimmed V and J ends, which lost 10 bases and 2 bases, there was a span of 12 bases. Looked up from germline, CDR1 is MNHEY and CDR2 is SMNVEV (reference sequence). CDR3 nucleotides: TGTGCCACCCGTCGGGGAGGCAATCAGCCCCAGCATTTT. Protein product: CATRRGGNQPQHF.

Only one count was recorded for this clone. The chain joins TRBV7-2 to TRBJ1-3; D is uncertain. Germline CDR1 and CDR2: SGHTA and FQGNSA. Trimming cost V 3 bases and J 0 bases, with 6 bases left between them. This CDR3 contains 14 residues. The CDR3 is CASSFLTSGNTIYF. In DNA form, the CDR3 reads TGTGCCAGCAGCTTCCTAACCTCTGGAAACACCATATATTTT.

The chain links TRBV6-2 or TRBV6-3 to TRBJ1-2; tentatively, D is TRBD1 (6 bases). The V gene lost 5 bases and the J gene lost 4 bases, with 20 bases spanning the gap. The CDR3 is 16 amino acids. Germline V gene sequence: CDR1 MNHEY, CDR2 SVGEGT. CDR3 sequence (DNA): TGTGCCAGCAGTGACCCGACAGGAGAAAGGGGCTATGGCTACACCTTC. Translated: CASSDPTGERGYGYTF.

This clone was picked up one time. The V gene is TRBV5-4, the J gene TRBJ1-2, with D maybe TRBD1 (5 bases). The CDR3 length is 14 residues. The germline V gene has CDR1 SGHNT and CDR2 YYREEE (reference sequence). V lost 6 bases and J lost 2, with 14 bases in between. CDR3 sequence reads: CASNFGGGNYGYTF. CDR3 DNA: TGTGCCAGCAACTTTGGTGGGGGGAACTATGGCTACACCTTC.

The rearrangement links TRBV19 to TRBJ1-2; D might be TRBD1 (6 bases). The length of the CDR3 is 14 residues. Trimming removed 6 bases from V and 6 bases from J, with 17 bases in between. The germline V gene encodes CDR1 LNHDA and CDR2 SQIVND (reference sequence). CDR3 in DNA: TGTGCCAGTAGGGGGGGGCAGGGCCAGGATGGCTACACCTTC. It specifies CASRGGQGQDGYTF.

V is TRBV7-8 and J is TRBJ2-5; D is possibly TRBD2 (7 bases). Trimming took off 5 bases at V and 4 bases at J, with 14 bases between the two ends. Germline lookup yields CDR1 SGHVS and CDR2 FQNEAQ. This CDR3 has 14 residues. CDR3 in amino acids: CASSIKGGRETQYF. The CDR3 region has the DNA TGTGCCAGCAGCATTAAGGGGGGGCGAGAGACCCAGTACTTC. Full variable domain (remainder filled in from reference TRBV7-8 and TRBJ2-5): GAGVSQSPRYKVAKRGQDVALRCDPISGHVSLFWYQQALGQGPEFLTYFQNEAQLDKSGLPSDRFFAERPEGSVSTLKIQRTQQEDSAVYLCASSIKGGRETQYFGPGTRLLVL.

A few counts support this clone. The chain carries TRBV5-6 and TRBJ2-2; D may be TRBD2 (5 bases). The CDR3 totals 13 residues. V lost 2 bases and J lost 3, with 5 bases in between. Germline V gives CDR1 SGHDT, CDR2 YYEEEE. CDR3 nucleotide sequence: TGTGCCAGCAGCTTCGGGGACACCGGGGAGCTGTTTTTT. Its translation: CASSFGDTGELFF.

The genes are TRBV6-2 or TRBV6-3 and TRBJ2-3, with 9 positions matching TRBD2. Losses at the gene ends were 2 bases for V and 2 bases for J; bases not matched to a gene: 5. There are 16 residues in the CDR3. Germline-derived CDR1 and CDR2 are MNHEY and SVGEGT. The CDR3 DNA is TGTGCCAGCAGTTACGTAGCGGGGGCCTCCACAGATACGCAGTATTTT. Its translation: CASSYVAGASTDTQYF.

This sequence joins TRBV19 and TRBJ2-1; TRBD2 matches at 12 bases. The junction had 5 bases not matched to a gene; V was cut back by 6 bases and J by 5 bases. The CDR3 runs 15 residues. Germline CDR1 is LNHDA and CDR2 is SQIVND (reference sequence). DNA for the CDR3: TGTGCCAGTAGGACTAGCGGGAGTAGGGACAATGAGCAGTTCTTC. Amino acids: CASRTSGSRDNEQFF.

V is TRBV5-1 and J is TRBJ2-7; 8 bases line up with TRBD1. Trimming removed 5 bases from V and 4 bases from J; junction bases left unmatched: 8. The CDR3 sequence is 14 residues long. The germline V gene has CDR1 SGHRS and CDR2 YFSETQ. The CDR3 reads CASRVGTGSYEQYV. CDR3 nucleotides: TGCGCCAGCAGGGTCGGGACAGGTTCTTACGAGCAGTACGTC.

This sequence joins TRBV7-3 and TRBJ2-2; possibly TRBD1 for D (6 bases). Germline V gene data show CDR1 as SGHTA and CDR2 as FQGTGA. CDR3 length: 15 amino acids. Trimming stripped 2 bases from V and 7 bases from J, with 14 bases between. Written as DNA, the CDR3 is TGTGCCAGCAGCTTATTTCAGGGGCTAGACGGGGAGCTGTTTTTT. As protein: CASSLFQGLDGELFF.

A word on this clone: Additional DNA sequences in this sample encode the identical CDR3. J is TRBJ1-1 and V is TRBV10-3; D call uncertain. CDR3 length: 13 residues. The V and J ends lost 4 bases and 1 base respectively, with 7 bases between them. Germline loops: CDR1 ENHRY, CDR2 SYGVKD. The CDR3 loop is CAISGGGNTEAFF. The DNA of the CDR3 is TGTGCCATCAGTGGCGGCGGGAACACTGAAGCTTTCTTT.

The chain recombines TRBV27 with TRBJ1-4, with D possibly matching TRBD1 (5 bases). Between the trimmed V and J ends, which lost 4 bases and 2 bases, there was a span of 8 bases. The CDR3 sequence is 14 residues long. Per germline, CDR1 MNHEY and CDR2 SMNVEV (reference sequence). DNA for the CDR3: TGTGCCAGCAGTTACCGACAGACTAATGAAAAACTGTTTTTT. Protein: CASSYRQTNEKLFF.

The chain recombines TRBV2 with TRBJ1-1; D is possibly TRBD1 (6 bases). The CDR3 is made up of 11 amino acids. CDR1 is SNHLY, CDR2 FYNNEI, per germline. V was clipped by 3 bases and J by 8 bases, with 7 bases between them. The CDR3 nucleotides are TGTGCCAGCAGTGATAGGGGGGAAGCTTTCTTT. This encodes CASSDRGEAFF. The entire variable domain, with the rest obtained from reference TRBV2 and TRBJ1-1, is as follows: EPEVTQTPSHQVTQMGQEVILRCVPISNHLYFYWYRQILGQKVEFLVSFYNNEISEKSEIFDDQFSVERPDGSNFTLKIRSTKLEDSAMYFCASSDRGEAFFGQGTRLTVV.

This clone has a handful of counts. This chain joins TRBV30 and TRBJ2-2; 9 bases map to TRBD2. The CDR3 is made up of 14 amino acids. The germline V gene encodes CDR1 GTSNPN and CDR2 SVGIG (reference sequence). Losses at the gene ends were 4 bases for V and 5 bases for J; bases not matched to a gene: 5. The CDR3 DNA is TGTGCCTGGAAATCTAGCGGGATTACCGGGGAGCTGTTTTTT. Residues: CAWKSSGITGELFF.

The gene calls are TRBV7-9 and TRBJ2-7, with TRBD2 matching 8 bases. With 3 bases clipped from V and 2 bases from J, the junction kept 3 bases outside the gene matches. This CDR3 comprises 14 residues. Germline lookup yields CDR1 SEHNR and CDR2 FQNEAQ (reference sequence). The DNA for the CDR3 is TGTGCCAGCAGCTTCAGCGGGAGCCCCTACGAGCAGTACTTC. Translating it yields CASSFSGSPYEQYF.

The chain couples TRBV6-5 to TRBJ2-1; 9 positions match TRBD1. V lost 4 bases and J lost 8; bases outside the gene matches: 6. The CDR3 runs to 14 residues. Germline V gene data show CDR1 as MNHEY and CDR2 as SVGAGI. In nucleotides, the CDR3 is TGTGCCAGCAGTTCCCCCGGGACAGGGTATGAGCAGTTCTTC. Amino acids: CASSSPGTGYEQFF.

V is TRBV4-3 and J is TRBJ2-1; possibly TRBD2 for D (6 bases). The CDR3 length is 16 residues. CDR1 and CDR2 from the germline V gene are LGHNA and YSLEER. Trimming pared 3 bases from V and 13 bases from J, leaving 25 bases between. In nucleotides, the CDR3 is TGCGCCAGCAGCCACCCCTTGGAGCGGGCCGCTTGGGGTCAGTTCTTC. Its translation: CASSHPLERAAWGQFF.

The rearrangement links TRBV5-1 to TRBJ1-1, with D tentatively TRBD1 (5 bases). The V and J ends lost 0 bases and 5 bases respectively, with 8 bases between them. The CDR3 covers 13 residues. Germline CDR1 SGHRS, CDR2 YFSETQ. CDR3 nucleotide sequence: TGCGCCAGCAGCTTGGGACAGACAACTGAAGCTTTCTTT. Residues: CASSLGQTTEAFF.

V usage is TRBV12-5 and J usage is TRBJ2-5; TRBD1 aligns across 8 bases. After removal of 1 base from V and 4 bases from J, the junction contained 5 bases not matched to a gene. Germline V CDR1 and CDR2: LGHNT, FRNRAP. The CDR3 length is 15 residues. The CDR3 DNA follows: TGTGCTAGTGGTTTGGCCGACAGGGGTGGAGAGACCCAGTACTTC. Its translation is CASGLADRGGETQYF.

In its sample, this clone was seen once. The chain carries TRBV6-5 and TRBJ2-5, with a weak D call TRBD1 (6 bases). CDR1 and CDR2 from the germline V gene are MNHEY and SVGAGI. Trimming shortened V by 7 bases and J by 7 bases, and 19 bases separated the two germline ends. There are 14 residues in the CDR3. CDR3 coding DNA: TGTGCCAGCACCCCCCAGGGGACGCTCGGGACCCAGTACTTC. Translation: CASTPQGTLGTQYF.

This chain links TRBV6-1 with TRBJ2-2, with D perhaps TRBD1 (6 bases). This CDR3 has 15 residues. Germline V gene sequence: CDR1 MNHNS, CDR2 SASEGT. With 3 bases removed from V and 7 bases from J, the gap between germline ends came to 15 bases. The CDR3 here is CASSDLYRESGELFF. In DNA form, the CDR3 reads TGTGCCAGCAGTGATTTGTACAGGGAAAGCGGGGAGCTGTTTTTT.

The V call is TRBV7-8, the J call TRBJ1-2; the D gene is possibly TRBD1 (5 bases). V lost 7 bases to trimming and J lost 8 bases, with 17 bases between them. In germline, CDR1 is SGHVS, CDR2 FQNEAQ. CDR3 length equals 13 residues. The CDR3 protein is CASTLWGSLGYTF. CDR3 DNA sequence: TGTGCCAGCACCCTGTGGGGCAGCCTAGGCTACACCTTC.